What follows is one TCR beta chain and its context. The PCR made use of 60 Vbeta and 13 Jbeta primers. Libraries were prepared by immunoSEQ multiplex PCR; TCRdb keeps only in-frame clonotypes and omits some of them. The sample yields 90,000 to 100,000 clones, roughly three quarters seen once. The V end lost 7 bases, the J end lost 7 bases, and 13 bases lay between the germline ends. Germline V gives CDR1 MNHNS, CDR2 SASEGT. This CDR3 has 13 amino acids. This specimen belongs to a study of cytomegalovirus exposure and HLA in healthy donors. This cohort consisted of healthy bone marrow donors. V gene TRBV6-1 combines with J gene TRBJ2-2, with D maybe TRBD2 (6 bases). This clonotype originated in a man aged 35-49 years in good health and CMV-seronegative. Sequenced material: PBMCs. CDR3 DNA sequence: TGTGCCAGCAATGCAGGGACTTACGGGGAGCTGTTTTTT. This gives the protein CASNAGTYGELFF.